Below, one T cell receptor beta chain is given with its context. This CDR3 contains 12 residues. Germline V CDR1 and CDR2: LNHDA, SQIVND (reference sequence). V lost 6 bases to trimming and J lost 8 bases; unmatched junction nucleotides: 3. The repertoire was sequenced with immunoSEQ multiplex PCR; TCRdb's copy has only in-frame clones and lacks some. The sample includes about 180,000 clones, 85% to 90% of them seen just once. The sample originates from a study of T cell responses to AZD1222 COVID-19 vaccine. Sequencing was performed on peripheral blood, taken on day 0 of AZD1222 vaccination. The gene calls are TRBV19 and TRBJ1-4; 7 positions match TRBD1. The receptor was derived from an adult in good health. CDR3 coding DNA: TGTGCCAGTAGCGCCAGGGGGGAAAAACTGTTTTTT. It translates to CASSARGEKLFF.